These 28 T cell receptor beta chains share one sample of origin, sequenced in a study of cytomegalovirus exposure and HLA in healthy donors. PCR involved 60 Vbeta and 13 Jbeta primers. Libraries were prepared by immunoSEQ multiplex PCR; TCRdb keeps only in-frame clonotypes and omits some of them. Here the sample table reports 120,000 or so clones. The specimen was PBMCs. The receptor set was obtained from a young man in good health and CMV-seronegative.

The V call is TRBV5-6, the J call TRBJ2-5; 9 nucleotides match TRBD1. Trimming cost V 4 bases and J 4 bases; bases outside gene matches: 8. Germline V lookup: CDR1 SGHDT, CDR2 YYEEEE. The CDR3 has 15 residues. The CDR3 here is CASSLTGGAGETQYF. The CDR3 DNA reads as TGTGCCAGCAGCCTCACAGGGGGCGCTGGAGAGACCCAGTACTTC.

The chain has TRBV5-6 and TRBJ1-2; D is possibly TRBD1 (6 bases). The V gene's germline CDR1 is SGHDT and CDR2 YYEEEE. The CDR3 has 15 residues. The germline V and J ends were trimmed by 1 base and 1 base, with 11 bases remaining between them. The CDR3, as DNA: TGTGCCAGCAGCTTGAGGCAGGGGCTTAACTATGGCTACACCTTC. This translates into CASSLRQGLNYGYTF.

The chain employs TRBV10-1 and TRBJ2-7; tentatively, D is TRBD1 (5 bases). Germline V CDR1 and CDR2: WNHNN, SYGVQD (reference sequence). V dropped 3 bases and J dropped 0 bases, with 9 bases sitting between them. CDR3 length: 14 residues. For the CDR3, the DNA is TGCGCCAGCAGTGATGACAGAAGCTCCTACGAGCAGTACTTC. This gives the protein CASSDDRSSYEQYF.

CDR3 sequence reads: CASSIDRGYTEAFF. CDR3 in DNA: TGTGCCAGTAGTATTGACAGGGGTTACACTGAAGCTTTCTTT. The chain couples TRBV19 to TRBJ1-1; 8 bases fit TRBD1. This CDR3 spans 14 amino acids. The germline CDR1 and CDR2 sequences are LNHDA and SQIVND (reference sequence). The junction had 3 bases not matched to a gene; V was cut back by 3 bases and J by 3 bases.

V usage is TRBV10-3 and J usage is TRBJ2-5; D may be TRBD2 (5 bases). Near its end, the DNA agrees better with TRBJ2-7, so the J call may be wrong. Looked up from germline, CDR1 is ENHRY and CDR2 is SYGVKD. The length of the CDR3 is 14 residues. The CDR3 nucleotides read TGTGCCATCGCAGGATCGGGGATGGGCTACGAGCAGTACTTC. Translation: CAIAGSGMGYEQYF.

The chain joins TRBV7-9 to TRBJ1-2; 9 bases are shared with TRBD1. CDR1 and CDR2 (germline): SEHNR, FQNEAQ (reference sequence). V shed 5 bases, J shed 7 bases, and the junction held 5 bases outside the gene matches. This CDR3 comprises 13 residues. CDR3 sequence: CASSPQGARGYTF. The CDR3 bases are TGTGCCAGCAGCCCACAGGGGGCGCGTGGCTACACCTTC.

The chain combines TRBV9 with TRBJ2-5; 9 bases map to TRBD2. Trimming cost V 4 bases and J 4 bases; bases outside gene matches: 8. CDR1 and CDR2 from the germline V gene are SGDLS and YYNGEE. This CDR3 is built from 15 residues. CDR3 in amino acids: CASSNSGRSSETQYF. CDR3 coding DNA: TGTGCCAGCAGCAATAGCGGGAGATCCTCAGAGACCCAGTACTTC.

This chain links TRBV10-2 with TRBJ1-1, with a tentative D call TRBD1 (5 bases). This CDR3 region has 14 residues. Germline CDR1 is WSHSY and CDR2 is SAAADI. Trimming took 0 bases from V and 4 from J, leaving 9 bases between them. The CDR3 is CASSESRGSTEAFF. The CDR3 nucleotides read TGCGCCAGCAGTGAGTCTAGGGGTAGCACTGAAGCTTTCTTT.

The CDR3 region is CASTLEQGAFGYTF. The DNA for the CDR3 is TGTGCCAGTACCCTGGAGCAGGGGGCCTTTGGCTACACCTTC. The chain has TRBV19 and TRBJ1-2, with 8 bases identical to TRBD1. The V and J ends lost 7 bases and 7 bases, in that order; junction bases with no gene match: 11. There are 14 residues in the CDR3. Per germline, CDR1 LNHDA and CDR2 SQIVND (reference sequence).

The CDR3 loop is CASSSTGGETQYF. The CDR3 DNA reads TGCGCCAGCAGCTCGACAGGGGGGGAGACCCAGTACTTC. The chain uses TRBV5-1 and TRBJ2-5; 9 bases map to TRBD1. Trimming cost V 3 bases and J 5 bases; bases outside gene matches: 2. Germline-derived CDR1 and CDR2 are SGHRS and YFSETQ. The CDR3 spans 13 residues.

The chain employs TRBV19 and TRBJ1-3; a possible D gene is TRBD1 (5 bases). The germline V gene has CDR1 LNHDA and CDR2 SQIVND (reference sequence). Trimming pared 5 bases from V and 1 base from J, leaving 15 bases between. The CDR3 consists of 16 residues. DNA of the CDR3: TGTGCCAGTAGTCCTGGGGGGACGAGGTCTGGAAACACCATATATTTT. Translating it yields CASSPGGTRSGNTIYF.

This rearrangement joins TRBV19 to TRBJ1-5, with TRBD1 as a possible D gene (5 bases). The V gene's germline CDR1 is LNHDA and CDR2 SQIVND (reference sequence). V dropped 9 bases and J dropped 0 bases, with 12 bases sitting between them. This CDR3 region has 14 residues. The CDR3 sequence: CASGTYVSNQPQHF. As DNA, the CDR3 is TGTGCCAGCGGGACTTACGTTAGCAATCAGCCCCAGCATTTT. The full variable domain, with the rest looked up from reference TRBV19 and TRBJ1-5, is DGGITQSPKYLFRKEGQNVTLSCEQNLNHDAMYWYRQDPGQGLRLIYYSQIVNDFQKGDIAEGYSVSREKKESFPLTVTSAQKNPTAFYLCASGTYVSNQPQHFGDGTRLSIL.

The CDR3, as DNA: TGTGCCAGCAGCTTGTTTAGCTCCTATAATTCACCCCTCCACTTT. Its protein is CASSLFSSYNSPLHF. The V call is TRBV5-5, the J call TRBJ1-6; D gene ambiguous. CDR3 length equals 15 residues. Germline CDR1 and CDR2: SGHKS and YYEKEE (reference sequence). V gave up 1 base and J gave up 0 bases, with 5 bases separating them.

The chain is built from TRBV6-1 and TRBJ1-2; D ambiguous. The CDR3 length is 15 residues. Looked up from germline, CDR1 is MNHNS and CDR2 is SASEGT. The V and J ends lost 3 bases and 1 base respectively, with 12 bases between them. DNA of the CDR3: TGTGCCAGCAGTGACCCCCAACGGGGTAACTATGGCTACACCTTC. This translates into CASSDPQRGNYGYTF.

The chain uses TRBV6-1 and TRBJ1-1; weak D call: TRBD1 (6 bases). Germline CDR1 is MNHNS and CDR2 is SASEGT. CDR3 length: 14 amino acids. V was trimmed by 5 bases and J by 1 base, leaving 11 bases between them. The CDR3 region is CASSSDSPNTEAFF. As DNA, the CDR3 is TGTGCCAGCAGTTCGGACAGCCCGAACACTGAAGCTTTCTTT.

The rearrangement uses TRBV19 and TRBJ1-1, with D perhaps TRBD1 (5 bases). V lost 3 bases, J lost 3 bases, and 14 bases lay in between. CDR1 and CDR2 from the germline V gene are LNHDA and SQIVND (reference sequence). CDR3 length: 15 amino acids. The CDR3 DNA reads TGTGCCAGTAGTATGTGGAGGGGCGCGGACACTGAAGCTTTCTTT. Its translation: CASSMWRGADTEAFF.

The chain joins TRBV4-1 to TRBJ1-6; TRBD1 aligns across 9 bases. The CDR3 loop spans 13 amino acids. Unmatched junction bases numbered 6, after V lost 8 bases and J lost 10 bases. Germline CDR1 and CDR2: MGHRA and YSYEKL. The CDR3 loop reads CASGDREDSPLHF. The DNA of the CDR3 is TGCGCCAGCGGGGACAGGGAAGACTCACCCCTCCACTTT.

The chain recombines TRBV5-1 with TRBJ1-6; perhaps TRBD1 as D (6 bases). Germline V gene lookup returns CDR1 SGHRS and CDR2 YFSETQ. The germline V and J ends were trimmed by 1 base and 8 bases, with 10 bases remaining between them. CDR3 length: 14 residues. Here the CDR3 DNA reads TGCGCCAGCAGCTTGAGGGGGGGTGATTCACCCCTCCACTTT. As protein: CASSLRGGDSPLHF.

CDR3 loop: CASSLTRETQYF. The CDR3 nucleotides are TGTGCCAGCAGCTTAACGCGAGAGACCCAGTACTTC. The V call is TRBV7-2, the J call TRBJ2-5; no firm D call. The CDR3 totals 12 residues. Trimming cost V 2 bases and J 4 bases, with 5 bases left between them. CDR1 and CDR2 (germline): SGHTA, FQGNSA.

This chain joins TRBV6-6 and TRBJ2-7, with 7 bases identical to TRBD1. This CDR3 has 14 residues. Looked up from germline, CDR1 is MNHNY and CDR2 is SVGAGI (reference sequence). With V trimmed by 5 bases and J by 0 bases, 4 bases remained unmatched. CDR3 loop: CASSKGGNSYEQYF. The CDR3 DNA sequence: TGTGCCAGCAGTAAAGGGGGCAACTCCTACGAGCAGTACTTC.

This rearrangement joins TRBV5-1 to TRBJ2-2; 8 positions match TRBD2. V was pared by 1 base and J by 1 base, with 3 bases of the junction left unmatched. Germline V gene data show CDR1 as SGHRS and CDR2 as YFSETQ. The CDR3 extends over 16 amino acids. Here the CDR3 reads CASSLMTSENTGELFF. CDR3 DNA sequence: TGCGCCAGCAGCTTGATGACTAGCGAGAACACCGGGGAGCTGTTTTTT.

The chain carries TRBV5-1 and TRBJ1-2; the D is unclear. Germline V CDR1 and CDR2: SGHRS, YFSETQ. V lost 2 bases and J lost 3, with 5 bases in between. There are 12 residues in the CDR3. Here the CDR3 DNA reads TGCGCCAGCAGCTTCGGTGACTATGGCTACACCTTC. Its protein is CASSFGDYGYTF.

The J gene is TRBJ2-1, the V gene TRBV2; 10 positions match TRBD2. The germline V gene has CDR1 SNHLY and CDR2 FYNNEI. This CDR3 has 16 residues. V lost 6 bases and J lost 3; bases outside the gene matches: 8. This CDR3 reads CASSERGGTYYNEQFF. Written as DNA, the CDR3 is TGTGCCAGCAGCGAGCGGGGGGGGACCTACTACAATGAGCAGTTCTTC.

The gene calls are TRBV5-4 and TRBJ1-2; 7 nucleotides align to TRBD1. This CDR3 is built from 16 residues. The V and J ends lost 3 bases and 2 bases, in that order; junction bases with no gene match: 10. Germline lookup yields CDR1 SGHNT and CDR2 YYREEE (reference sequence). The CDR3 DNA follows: TGTGCCAGCAGCTGGAACCGGGACAGAGGCAACTATGGCTACACCTTC. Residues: CASSWNRDRGNYGYTF.

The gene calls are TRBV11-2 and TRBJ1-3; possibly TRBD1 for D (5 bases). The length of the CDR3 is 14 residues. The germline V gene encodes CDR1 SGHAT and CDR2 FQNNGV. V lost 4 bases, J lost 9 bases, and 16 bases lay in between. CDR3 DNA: TGTGCCAGCAGCTCCTACTTCAGGGCTGGCACCATATATTTT. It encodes CASSSYFRAGTIYF.

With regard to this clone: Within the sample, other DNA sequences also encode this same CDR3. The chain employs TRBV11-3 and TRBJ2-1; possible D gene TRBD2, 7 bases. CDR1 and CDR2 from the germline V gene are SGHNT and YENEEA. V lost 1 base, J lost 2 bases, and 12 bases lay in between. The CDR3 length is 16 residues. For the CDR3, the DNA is TGTGCCAGCAGCTTAGCGAGCGGGACAACCTACAATGAGCAGTTCTTC. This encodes CASSLASGTTYNEQFF. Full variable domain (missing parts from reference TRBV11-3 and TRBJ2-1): EAGVVQSPRYKIIEKKQPVAFWCNPISGHNTLYWYLQNLGQGPELLIRYENEEAVDDSQLPKDRFSAERLKGVDSTLKIQPAELGDSAVYLCASSLASGTTYNEQFFGPGTRLTVL.

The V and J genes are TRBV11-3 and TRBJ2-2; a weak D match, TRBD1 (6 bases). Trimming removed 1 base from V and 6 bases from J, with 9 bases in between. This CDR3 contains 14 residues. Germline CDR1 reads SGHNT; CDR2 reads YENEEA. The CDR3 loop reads CASSLGRGSGELFF. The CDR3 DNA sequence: TGTGCCAGCAGCTTAGGAAGGGGGTCCGGGGAGCTGTTTTTT.

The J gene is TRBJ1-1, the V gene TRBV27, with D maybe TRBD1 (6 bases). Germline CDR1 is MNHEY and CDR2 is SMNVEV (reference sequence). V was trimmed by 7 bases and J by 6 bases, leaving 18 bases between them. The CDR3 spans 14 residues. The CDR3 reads CASTTLRGGAEAFF. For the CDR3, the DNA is TGTGCCAGCACTACTCTTCGCGGGGGCGCTGAAGCTTTCTTT.